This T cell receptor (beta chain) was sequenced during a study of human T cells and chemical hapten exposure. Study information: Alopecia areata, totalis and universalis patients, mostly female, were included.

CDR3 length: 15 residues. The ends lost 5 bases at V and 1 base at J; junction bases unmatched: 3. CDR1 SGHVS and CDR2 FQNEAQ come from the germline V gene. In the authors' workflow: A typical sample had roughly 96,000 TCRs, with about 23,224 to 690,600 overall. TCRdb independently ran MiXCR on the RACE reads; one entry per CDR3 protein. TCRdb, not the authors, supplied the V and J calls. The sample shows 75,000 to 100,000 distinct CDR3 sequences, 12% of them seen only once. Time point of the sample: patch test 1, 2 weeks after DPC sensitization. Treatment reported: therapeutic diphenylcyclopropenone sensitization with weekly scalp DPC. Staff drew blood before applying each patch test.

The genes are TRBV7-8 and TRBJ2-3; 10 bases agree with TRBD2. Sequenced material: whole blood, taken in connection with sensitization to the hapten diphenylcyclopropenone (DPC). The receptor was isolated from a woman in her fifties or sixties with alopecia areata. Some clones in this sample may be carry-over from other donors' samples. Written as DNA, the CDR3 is TGTGCCAGCAGCGTTAGCGGGGGGCGCACAGATACGCAGTATTTT. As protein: CASSVSGGRTDTQYF.